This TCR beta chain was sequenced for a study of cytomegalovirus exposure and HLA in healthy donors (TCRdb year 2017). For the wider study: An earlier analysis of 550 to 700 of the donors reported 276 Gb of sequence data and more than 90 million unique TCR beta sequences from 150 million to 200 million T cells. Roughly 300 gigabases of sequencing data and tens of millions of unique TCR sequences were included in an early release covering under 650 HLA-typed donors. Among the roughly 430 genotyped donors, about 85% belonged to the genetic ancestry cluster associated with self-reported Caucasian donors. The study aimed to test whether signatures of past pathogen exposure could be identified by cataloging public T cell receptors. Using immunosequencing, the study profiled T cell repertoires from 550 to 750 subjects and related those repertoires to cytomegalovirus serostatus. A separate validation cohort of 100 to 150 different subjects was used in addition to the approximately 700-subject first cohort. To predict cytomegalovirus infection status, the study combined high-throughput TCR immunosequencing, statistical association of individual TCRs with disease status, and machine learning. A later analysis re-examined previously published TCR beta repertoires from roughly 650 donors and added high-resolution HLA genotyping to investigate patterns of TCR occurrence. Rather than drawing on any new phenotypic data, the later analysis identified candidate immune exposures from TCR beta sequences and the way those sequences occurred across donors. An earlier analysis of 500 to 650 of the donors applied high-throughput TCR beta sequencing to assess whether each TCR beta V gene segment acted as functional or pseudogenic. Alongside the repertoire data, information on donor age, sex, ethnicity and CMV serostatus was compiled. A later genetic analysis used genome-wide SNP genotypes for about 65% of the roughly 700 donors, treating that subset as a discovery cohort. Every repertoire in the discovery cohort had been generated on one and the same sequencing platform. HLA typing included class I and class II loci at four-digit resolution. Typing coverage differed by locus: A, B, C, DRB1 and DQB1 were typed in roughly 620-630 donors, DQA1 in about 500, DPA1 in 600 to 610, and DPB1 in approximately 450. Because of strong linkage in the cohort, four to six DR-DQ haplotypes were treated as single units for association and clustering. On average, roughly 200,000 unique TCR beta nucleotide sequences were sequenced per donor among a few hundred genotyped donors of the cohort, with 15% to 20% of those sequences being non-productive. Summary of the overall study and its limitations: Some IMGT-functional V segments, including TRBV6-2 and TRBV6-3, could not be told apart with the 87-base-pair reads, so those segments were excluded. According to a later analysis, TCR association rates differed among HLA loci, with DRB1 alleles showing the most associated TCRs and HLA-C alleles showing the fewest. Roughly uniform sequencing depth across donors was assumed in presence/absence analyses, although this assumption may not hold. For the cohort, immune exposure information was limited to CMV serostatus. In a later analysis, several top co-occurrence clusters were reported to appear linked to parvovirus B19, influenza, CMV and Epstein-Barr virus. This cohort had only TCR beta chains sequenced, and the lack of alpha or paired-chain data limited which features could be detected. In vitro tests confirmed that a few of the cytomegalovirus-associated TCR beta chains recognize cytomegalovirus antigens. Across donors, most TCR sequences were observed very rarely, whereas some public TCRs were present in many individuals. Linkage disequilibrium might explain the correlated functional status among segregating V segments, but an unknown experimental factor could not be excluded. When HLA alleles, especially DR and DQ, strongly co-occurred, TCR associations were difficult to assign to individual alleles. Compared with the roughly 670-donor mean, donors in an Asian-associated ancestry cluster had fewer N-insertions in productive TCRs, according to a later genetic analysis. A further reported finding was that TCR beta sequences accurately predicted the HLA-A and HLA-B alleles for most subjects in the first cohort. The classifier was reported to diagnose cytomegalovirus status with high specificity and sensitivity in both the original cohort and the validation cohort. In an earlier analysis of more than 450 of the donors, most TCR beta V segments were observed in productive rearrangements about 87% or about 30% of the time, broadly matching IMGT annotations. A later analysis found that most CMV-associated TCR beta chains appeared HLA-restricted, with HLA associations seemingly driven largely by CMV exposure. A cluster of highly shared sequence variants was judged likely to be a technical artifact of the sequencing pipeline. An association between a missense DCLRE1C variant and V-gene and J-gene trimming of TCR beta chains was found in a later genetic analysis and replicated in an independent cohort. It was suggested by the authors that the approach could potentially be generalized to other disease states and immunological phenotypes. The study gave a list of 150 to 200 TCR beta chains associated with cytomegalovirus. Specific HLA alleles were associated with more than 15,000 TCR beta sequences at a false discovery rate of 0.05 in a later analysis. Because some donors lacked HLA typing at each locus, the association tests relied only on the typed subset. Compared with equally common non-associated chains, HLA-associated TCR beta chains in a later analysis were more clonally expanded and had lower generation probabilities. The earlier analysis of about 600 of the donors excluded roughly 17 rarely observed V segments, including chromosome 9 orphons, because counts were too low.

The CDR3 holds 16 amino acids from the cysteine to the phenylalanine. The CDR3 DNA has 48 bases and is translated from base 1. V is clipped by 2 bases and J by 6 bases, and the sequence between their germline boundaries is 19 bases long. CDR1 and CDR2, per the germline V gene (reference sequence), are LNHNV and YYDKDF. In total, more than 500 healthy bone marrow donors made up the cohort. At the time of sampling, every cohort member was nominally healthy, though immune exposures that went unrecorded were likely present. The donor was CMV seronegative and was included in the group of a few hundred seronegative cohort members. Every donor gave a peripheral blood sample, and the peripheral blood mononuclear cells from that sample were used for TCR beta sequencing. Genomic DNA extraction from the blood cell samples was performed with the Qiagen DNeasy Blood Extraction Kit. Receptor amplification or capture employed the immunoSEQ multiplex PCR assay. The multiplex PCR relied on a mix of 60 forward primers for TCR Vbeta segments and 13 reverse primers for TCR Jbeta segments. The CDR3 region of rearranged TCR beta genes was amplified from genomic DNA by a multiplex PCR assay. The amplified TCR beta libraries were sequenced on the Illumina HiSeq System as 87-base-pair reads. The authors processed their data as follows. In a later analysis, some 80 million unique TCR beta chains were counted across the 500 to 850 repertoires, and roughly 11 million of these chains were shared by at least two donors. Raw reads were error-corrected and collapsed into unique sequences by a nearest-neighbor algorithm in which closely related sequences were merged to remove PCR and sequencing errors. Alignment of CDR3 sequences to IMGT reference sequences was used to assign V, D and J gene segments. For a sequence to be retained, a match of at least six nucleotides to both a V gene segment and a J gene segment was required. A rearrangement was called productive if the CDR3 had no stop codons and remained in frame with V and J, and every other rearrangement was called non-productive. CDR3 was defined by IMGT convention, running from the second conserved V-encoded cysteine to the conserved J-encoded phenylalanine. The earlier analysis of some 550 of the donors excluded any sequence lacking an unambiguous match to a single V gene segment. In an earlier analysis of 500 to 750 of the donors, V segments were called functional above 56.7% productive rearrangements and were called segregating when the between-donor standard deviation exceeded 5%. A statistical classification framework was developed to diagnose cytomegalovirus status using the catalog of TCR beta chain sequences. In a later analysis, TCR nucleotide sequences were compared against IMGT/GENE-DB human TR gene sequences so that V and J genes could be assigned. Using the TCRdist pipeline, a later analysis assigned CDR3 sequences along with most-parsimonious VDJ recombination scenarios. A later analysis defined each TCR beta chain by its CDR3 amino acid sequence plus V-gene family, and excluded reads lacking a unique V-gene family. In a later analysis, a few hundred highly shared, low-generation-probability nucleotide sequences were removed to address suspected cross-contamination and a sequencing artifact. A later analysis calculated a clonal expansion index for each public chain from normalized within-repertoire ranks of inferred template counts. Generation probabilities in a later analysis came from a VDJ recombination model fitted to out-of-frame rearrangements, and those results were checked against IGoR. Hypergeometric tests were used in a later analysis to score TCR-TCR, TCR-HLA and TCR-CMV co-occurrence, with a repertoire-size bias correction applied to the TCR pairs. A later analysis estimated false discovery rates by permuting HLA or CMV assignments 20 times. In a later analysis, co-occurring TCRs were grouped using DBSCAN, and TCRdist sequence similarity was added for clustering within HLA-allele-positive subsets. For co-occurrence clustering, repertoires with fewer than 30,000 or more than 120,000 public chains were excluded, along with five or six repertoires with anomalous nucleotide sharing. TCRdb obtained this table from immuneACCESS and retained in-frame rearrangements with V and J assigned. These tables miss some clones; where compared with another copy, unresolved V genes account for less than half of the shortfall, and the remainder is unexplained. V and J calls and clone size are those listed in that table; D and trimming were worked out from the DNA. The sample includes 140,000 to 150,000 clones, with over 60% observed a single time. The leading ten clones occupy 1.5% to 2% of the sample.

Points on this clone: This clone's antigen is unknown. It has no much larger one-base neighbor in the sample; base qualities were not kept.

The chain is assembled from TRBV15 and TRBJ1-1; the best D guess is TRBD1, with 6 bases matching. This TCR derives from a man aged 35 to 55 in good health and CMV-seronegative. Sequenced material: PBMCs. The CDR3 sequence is CATSRPPGEGVSEAFF. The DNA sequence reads TGTGCCACCAGCAGACCCCCAGGGGAAGGAGTCTCTGAAGCTTTCTTT.